The present TCR beta chain was sequenced within a study of blood T cell repertoires in COVID-19. Across the study: Both acute and convalescent COVID-19 samples were obtained from the United States, Italy and Spain. Sources were T cells, B-cell-depleted T cells, or PBMCs; the material itself was cDNA or gDNA.

Produced via immunoSEQ multiplex PCR; TCRdb's table is partial and in-frame only. The table lists 390,000 or so clones, roughly nine tenths of them singletons. Participant-given clinical history determined each cohort assignment. Donors of Cohort 3 who recovered were those that had two negative PCRs, clearance, or symptom resolution. The sequenced sample was PBMCs or T cells enriched from blood (not recorded which). The receptor comes from a man between 18 and 29 years old who had recovered from COVID-19.

In DNA form, the CDR3 reads TGTGCCAGCAGCCAAGATGGGCATGCTGGAAACACCATATATTTT. It yields the protein CASSQDGHAGNTIYF. This chain joins TRBV3-1 (or the pseudogene TRBV3-2) and TRBJ1-3; unclear D gene. Per germline, CDR1 LGHDT and CDR2 YNNKEL (reference sequence). The CDR3 has 15 residues. The V gene lost 0 bases and the J gene lost 2 bases, with 8 bases spanning the gap.